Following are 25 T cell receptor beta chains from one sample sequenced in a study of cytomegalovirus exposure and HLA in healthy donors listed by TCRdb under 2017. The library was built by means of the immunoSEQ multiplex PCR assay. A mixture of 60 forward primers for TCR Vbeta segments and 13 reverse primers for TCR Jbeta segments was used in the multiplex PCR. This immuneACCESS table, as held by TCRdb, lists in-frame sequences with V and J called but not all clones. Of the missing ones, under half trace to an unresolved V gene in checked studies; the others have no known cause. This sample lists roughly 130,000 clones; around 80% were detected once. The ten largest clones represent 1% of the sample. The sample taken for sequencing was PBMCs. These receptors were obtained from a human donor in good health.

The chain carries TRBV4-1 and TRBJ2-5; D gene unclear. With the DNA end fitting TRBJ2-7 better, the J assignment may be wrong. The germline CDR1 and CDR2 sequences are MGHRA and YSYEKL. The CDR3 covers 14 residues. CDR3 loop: CASSQGYQTHEQYF. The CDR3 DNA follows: TGCGCCAGCAGCCAAGGTTATCAAACCCACGAGCAGTACTTC.

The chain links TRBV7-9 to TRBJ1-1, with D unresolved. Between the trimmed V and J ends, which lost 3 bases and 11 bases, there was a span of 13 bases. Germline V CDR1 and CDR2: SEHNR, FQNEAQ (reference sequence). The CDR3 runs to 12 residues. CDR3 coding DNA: TGTGCCAGCAGCTTGCCAGGATTCGGCGCTTTCTTT. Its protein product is CASSLPGFGAFF.

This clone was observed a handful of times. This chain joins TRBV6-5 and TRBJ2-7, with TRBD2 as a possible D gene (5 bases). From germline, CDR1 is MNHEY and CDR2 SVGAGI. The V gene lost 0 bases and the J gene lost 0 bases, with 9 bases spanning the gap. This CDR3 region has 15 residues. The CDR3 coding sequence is TGTGCCAGCAGTTACTCGAGTGGGAGCTCCTACGAGCAGTACTTC. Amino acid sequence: CASSYSSGSSYEQYF.

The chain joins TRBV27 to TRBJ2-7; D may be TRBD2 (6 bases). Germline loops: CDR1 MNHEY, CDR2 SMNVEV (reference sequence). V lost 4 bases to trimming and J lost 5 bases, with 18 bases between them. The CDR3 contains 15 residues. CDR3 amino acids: CASSSRLERTHEQYF. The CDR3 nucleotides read TGTGCCAGCAGTTCCCGACTAGAACGAACCCACGAGCAGTACTTC.

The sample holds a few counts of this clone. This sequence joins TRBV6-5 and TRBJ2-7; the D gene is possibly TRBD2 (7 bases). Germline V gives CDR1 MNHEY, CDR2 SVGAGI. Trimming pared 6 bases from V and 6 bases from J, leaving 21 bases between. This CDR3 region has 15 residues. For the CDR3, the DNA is TGTGCCAGCAGGTCCCTCGGGGCGGGGGCGAGCGAGCAGTACTTC. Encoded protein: CASRSLGAGASEQYF.

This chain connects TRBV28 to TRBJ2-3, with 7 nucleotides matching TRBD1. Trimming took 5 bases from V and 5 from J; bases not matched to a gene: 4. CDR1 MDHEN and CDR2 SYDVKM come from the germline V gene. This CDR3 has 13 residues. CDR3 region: CASSADREDTQYF. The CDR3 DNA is TGTGCCAGCAGTGCAGACAGGGAAGATACGCAGTATTTT.

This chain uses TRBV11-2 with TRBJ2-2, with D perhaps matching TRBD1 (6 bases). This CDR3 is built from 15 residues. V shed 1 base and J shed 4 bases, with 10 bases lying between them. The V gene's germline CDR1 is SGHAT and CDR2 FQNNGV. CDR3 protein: CASSLVARGTGELFF. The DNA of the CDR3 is TGTGCCAGCAGCTTAGTAGCCAGGGGCACCGGGGAGCTGTTTTTT.

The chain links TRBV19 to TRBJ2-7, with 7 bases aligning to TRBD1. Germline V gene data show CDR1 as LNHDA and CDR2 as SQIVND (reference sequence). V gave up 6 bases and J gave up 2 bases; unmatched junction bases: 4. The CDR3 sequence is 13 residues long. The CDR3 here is CASSGTATYEQYF. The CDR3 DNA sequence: TGTGCCAGTAGCGGGACAGCTACCTACGAGCAGTACTTC.

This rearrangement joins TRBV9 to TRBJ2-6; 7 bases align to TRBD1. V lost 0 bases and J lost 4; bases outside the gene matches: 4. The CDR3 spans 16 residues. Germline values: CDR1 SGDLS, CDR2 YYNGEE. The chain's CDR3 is CASSVETGAGANVLTF. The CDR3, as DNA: TGTGCCAGCAGCGTAGAAACAGGGGCGGGGGCCAACGTCCTGACTTTC.

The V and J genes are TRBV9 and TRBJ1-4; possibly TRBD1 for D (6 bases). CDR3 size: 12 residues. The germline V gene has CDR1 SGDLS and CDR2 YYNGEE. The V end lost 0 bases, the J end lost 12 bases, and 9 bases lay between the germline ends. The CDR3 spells CASSVAGDELFF. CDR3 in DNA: TGTGCCAGCAGCGTAGCAGGGGACGAACTGTTTTTT.

The chain's CDR3 is CASSRPRGTYNEQFF. CDR3 bases: TGTGCCAGCAGCCGGCCCCGCGGGACCTACAATGAGCAGTTCTTC. The chain recombines TRBV11-2 with TRBJ2-1; possibly TRBD2 for D (6 bases). The CDR3 length is 15 residues. Trimming removed 5 bases at V and 2 bases at J, with 13 bases between. Per germline, CDR1 SGHAT and CDR2 FQNNGV.

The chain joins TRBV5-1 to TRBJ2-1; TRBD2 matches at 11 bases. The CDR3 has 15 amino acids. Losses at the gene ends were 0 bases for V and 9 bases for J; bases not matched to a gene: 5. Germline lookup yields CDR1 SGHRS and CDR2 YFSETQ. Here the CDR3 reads CASSLVAGGRGEQFF. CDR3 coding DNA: TGCGCCAGCAGCTTGGTAGCGGGGGGGAGGGGTGAGCAGTTCTTC.

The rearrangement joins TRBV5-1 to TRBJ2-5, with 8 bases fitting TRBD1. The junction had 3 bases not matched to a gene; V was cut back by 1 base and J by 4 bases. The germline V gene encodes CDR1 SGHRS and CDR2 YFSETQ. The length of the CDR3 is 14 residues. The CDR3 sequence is CASSLSGQGETQYF. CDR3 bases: TGCGCCAGCAGCTTGTCCGGACAGGGAGAGACCCAGTACTTC.

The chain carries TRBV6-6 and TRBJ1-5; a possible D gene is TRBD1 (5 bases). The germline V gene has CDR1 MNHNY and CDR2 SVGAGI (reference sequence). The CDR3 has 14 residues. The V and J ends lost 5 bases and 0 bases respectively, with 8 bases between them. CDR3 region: CASSRTSSNQPQHF. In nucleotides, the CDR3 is TGTGCCAGCAGTCGGACATCTAGCAATCAGCCCCAGCATTTT.

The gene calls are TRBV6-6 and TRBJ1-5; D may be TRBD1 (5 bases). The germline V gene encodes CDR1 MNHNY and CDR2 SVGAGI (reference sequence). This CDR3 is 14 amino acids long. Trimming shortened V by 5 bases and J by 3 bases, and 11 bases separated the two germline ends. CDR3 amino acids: CASSHDRSNQPQHF. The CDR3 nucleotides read TGTGCCAGCAGTCACGACAGATCCAATCAGCCCCAGCATTTT.

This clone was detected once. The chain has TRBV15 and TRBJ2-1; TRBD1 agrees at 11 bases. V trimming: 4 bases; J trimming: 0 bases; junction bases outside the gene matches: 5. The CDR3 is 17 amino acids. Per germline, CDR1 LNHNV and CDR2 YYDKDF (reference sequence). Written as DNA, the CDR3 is TGTGCCACCAGCACGGACAGGGGGCTTAGCTCCTACAATGAGCAGTTCTTC. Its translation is CATSTDRGLSSYNEQFF. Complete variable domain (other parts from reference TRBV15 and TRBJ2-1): DAMVIQNPRYQVTQFGKPVTLSCSQTLNHNVMYWYQQKSSQAPKLLFHYYDKDFNNEADTPDNFQSRRPNTSFCFLDIRSPGLGDTAMYLCATSTDRGLSSYNEQFFGPGTRLTVL.

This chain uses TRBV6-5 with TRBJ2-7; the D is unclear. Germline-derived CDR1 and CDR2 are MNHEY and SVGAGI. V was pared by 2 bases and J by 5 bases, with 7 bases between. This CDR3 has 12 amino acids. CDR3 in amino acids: CASSYRRDEQYF. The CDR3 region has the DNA TGTGCCAGCAGTTACCGTCGGGACGAGCAGTACTTC.

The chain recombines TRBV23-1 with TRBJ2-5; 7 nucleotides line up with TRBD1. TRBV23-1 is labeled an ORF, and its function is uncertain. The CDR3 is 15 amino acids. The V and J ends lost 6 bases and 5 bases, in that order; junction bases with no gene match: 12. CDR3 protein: CASSHKQGLAETQYF. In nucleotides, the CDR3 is TGCGCCAGCAGCCACAAACAGGGGTTGGCGGAGACCCAGTACTTC.

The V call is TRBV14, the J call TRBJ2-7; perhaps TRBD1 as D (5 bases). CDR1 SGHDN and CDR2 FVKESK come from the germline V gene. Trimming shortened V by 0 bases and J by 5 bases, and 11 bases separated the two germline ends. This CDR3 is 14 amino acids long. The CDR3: CASSQEVGAHEQYF. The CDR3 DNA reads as TGTGCCAGCAGCCAAGAGGTTGGGGCCCACGAGCAGTACTTC.

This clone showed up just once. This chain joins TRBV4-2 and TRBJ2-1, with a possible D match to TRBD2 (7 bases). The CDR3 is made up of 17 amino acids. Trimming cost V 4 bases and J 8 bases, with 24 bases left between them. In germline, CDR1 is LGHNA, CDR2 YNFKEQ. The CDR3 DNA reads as TGTGCCAGCAGCCTATCCGGGGGGACTCCCGGGGGCGATGAGCAGTTCTTC. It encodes CASSLSGGTPGGDEQFF.

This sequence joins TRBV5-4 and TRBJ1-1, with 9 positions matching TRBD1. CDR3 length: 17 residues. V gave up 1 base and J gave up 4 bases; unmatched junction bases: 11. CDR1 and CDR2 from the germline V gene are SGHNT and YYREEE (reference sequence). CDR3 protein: CASSLLAGQGGGTEAFF. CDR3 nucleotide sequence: TGTGCCAGCAGCTTGTTGGCGGGACAGGGAGGAGGCACTGAAGCTTTCTTT.

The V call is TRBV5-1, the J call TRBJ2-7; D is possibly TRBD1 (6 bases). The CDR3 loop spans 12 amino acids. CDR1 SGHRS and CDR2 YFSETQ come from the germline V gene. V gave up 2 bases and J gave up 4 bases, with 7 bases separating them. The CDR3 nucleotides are TGCGCCAGCAGCTTAGGGGGTTACGAGCAGTACTTC. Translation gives CASSLGGYEQYF. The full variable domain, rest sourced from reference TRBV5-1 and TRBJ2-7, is KAGVTQTPRYLIKTRGQQVTLSCSPISGHRSVSWYQQTPGQGLQFLFEYFSETQRNKGNFPGRFSGRQFSNSRSEMNVSTLELGDSALYLCASSLGGYEQYFGPGTRLTVT.

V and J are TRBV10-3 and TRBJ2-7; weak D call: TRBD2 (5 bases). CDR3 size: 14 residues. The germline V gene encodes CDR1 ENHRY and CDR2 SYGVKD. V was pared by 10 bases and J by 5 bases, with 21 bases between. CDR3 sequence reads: CATSTPDSRDEQYF. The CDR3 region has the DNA TGTGCCACCTCGACTCCGGACTCCCGTGACGAGCAGTACTTC.

The CDR3 protein is CASSKDRRQLTQTEKLFF. The DNA of the CDR3 is TGTGCCAGCAGCAAAGACAGGAGACAATTAACTCAGACAGAAAAACTGTTTTTT. The chain couples TRBV21-1 to TRBJ1-4; TRBD1 is the table's D call and was not checked against the DNA. TRBV21-1 is a known pseudogene. This CDR3 region has 18 residues.

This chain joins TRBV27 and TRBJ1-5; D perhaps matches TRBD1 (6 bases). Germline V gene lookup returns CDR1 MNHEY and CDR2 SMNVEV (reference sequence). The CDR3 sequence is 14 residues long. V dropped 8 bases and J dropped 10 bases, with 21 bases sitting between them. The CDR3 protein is CASGLGGGRSPQHF. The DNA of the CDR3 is TGTGCCAGCGGGCTCGGGGGGGGCCGCTCCCCCCAGCATTTT.